The 9 T cell receptor beta chains in this list originate from one sample, sequenced in a study of CD8+ T cells in alopecia areata. Treatment meaning: oral pan-JAK inhibitor, 5-10 mg twice daily. In each case, RNA was isolated and then reverse transcribed into cDNA as the sequencing template. Some clones are missing from TCRdb's copy, which holds only in-frame ones; the method was immunoSEQ multiplex PCR. The table lists about 200,000 clones, approximately 57% of them singletons, with 1.5% to 2% in the top ten. The sample in question was CD4+ T cells sorted from blood, obtained at week 4, from a patient treated with tofacitinib. These receptors all come from a human donor with alopecia areata.

The rearrangement uses TRBV9 and TRBJ2-5; no firm D call. Trimming stripped 0 bases from V and 5 bases from J, with 11 bases between. CDR3 size: 14 residues. In germline, CDR1 is SGDLS, CDR2 YYNGEE. In DNA, the CDR3 is TGTGCCAGCAGCGTAGGGTACCGACCGGAGACCCAGTACTTC. This sequence encodes CASSVGYRPETQYF.

The chain uses TRBV29-1 and TRBJ2-5; D may be TRBD1 or TRBD2 (5 bases each). Germline values: CDR1 SQVTM, CDR2 ANQGSEA. The CDR3 runs to 14 residues. Trimming pared 4 bases from V and 5 bases from J, leaving 17 bases between. The CDR3 protein is CSVGSKTGQETQYF. In DNA, the CDR3 is TGCAGCGTTGGGTCAAAGACGGGGCAGGAGACCCAGTACTTC.

This clone came up a few times. The V gene is TRBV4-3, the J gene TRBJ1-1; 7 bases line up with TRBD1. The V gene end was trimmed by 4 bases and the J gene end by 1 base; junction bases not matched to a gene: 3. Germline-derived CDR1 and CDR2 are LGHNA and YSLEER. CDR3 length: 14 residues. This chain's CDR3 is CASSRSGGNTEAFF. In DNA, the CDR3 is TGCGCCAGCAGCCGATCAGGGGGGAACACTGAAGCTTTCTTT.

This clone was recorded a few times. The chain has TRBV10-3 and TRBJ1-5, with D perhaps matching TRBD1 (6 bases). The CDR3 extends over 14 amino acids. CDR1 ENHRY and CDR2 SYGVKD come from the germline V gene. Trimming shortened V by 2 bases and J by 5 bases, and 10 bases separated the two germline ends. The CDR3 here is CAISERAGDQPQHF. As DNA, the CDR3 is TGTGCCATCAGTGAGAGGGCAGGGGATCAGCCCCAGCATTTT.

This clone was observed many times. The chain combines TRBV7-8 with TRBJ2-6; D may be TRBD1 (5 bases). V was trimmed by 5 bases and J by 0 bases, leaving 11 bases between them. The CDR3 is 16 residues long. The germline gives CDR1 SGHVS, CDR2 FQNEAQ. This CDR3 is CASSLGHLSGANVLTF. In DNA, the CDR3 is TGTGCCAGCAGCCTAGGACATCTCTCTGGGGCCAACGTCCTGACTTTC.

This rearrangement joins TRBV30 to TRBJ1-1; D is perhaps TRBD1 (5 bases). The germline CDR1 and CDR2 sequences are GTSNPN and SVGIG (reference sequence). CDR3 size: 13 residues. V lost 2 bases and J lost 7, with 14 bases in between. The CDR3: CAWSWTGTGEAFF. In DNA form, the CDR3 reads TGTGCCTGGAGTTGGACCGGGACGGGTGAAGCTTTCTTT.

The CDR3 loop reads CATSRGYGYTF. CDR3 bases: TGTGCCACCTCCAGGGGGTATGGCTACACCTTC. The rearrangement joins TRBV6-5 to TRBJ1-2, with 7 bases identical to TRBD1. CDR1 and CDR2 (germline): MNHEY, SVGAGI. V gave up 10 bases and J gave up 5 bases; unmatched junction bases: 4. This CDR3 has 11 residues.

The chain has TRBV25-1 and TRBJ2-1; perhaps TRBD1 as D (6 bases). Trimming shortened V by 3 bases and J by 2 bases, and 11 bases separated the two germline ends. Germline CDR1 reads MGHDK; CDR2 reads SYGVNS. The CDR3 is 15 amino acids. CDR3 nucleotides: TGTGCCAGCAGTGACACAGGGCCCCCCTACAATGAGCAGTTCTTC. This encodes CASSDTGPPYNEQFF.

The chain uses TRBV2 and TRBJ1-6; weak D call: TRBD1 (5 bases). This CDR3 is built from 16 residues. Trimming removed 2 bases from V and 10 bases from J, with 18 bases in between. Germline-derived CDR1 and CDR2 are SNHLY and FYNNEI. Here the CDR3 reads CASSERRQGRGSPLHF. CDR3 in DNA: TGTGCCAGCAGTGAAAGGCGGCAGGGAAGAGGCTCACCCCTCCACTTT.